These T cell receptor beta chains were read from a single sample in a study of blood T cell repertoires in COVID-19. Measured with immunoSEQ multiplex PCR; TCRdb has only the in-frame clones, and not every one. The table shows about 130,000 clones, with about 85% occurring only once. Sample: peripheral blood. The source is a man aged 80 or over with active or convalescent COVID-19. Each CDR3 is given with its conserved first and last residue. A D gene is named only where the DNA matches it firmly. Clone size, where shown, is once, few, many, or a class for clones that have expanded.

D: -; J: TRBJ2-1; size: -; V: TRBV19; CDR3: CASSIVLVVSGEQFF; DNA: TGTGCCAGTAGTATAGTCCTGGTCGTGTCGGGTGAGCAGTTCTTC
D: TRBD2; J: TRBJ2-1; size: once; V: TRBV9; CDR3: CASSLGGTYNEQFF; DNA: TGTGCCAGCAGCCTGGGGGGGACCTACAATGAGCAGTTCTTC
D: -; J: TRBJ2-7; size: many; V: TRBV30; CDR3: CAWSVTENYEQYF; DNA: TGTGCCTGGAGTGTCACCGAGAACTACGAGCAGTACTTC
D: TRBD2; J: TRBJ2-7; size: -; V: TRBV2; CDR3: CATGRAGSSYEQYF; DNA: TGTGCCACCGGCCGAGCGGGGAGCTCCTACGAGCAGTACTTC
D: -; J: TRBJ2-1; size: -; V: TRBV19; CDR3: CASTPGRQYNEQFF; DNA: TGTGCCAGTACCCCAGGGAGGCAATACAATGAGCAGTTCTTC
D: -; J: TRBJ1-2; size: -; V: TRBV24-1; CDR3: CATSEGAGGYTF; DNA: TGTGCCACCAGTGAGGGGGCTGGGGGCTACACCTTC
D: TRBD1; J: TRBJ1-6; size: -; V: TRBV6-5; CDR3: CASSLDRADSPLHF; DNA: TGTGCCAGCAGTCTCGACAGGGCGGATTCACCCCTCCACTTT
D: TRBD2; J: TRBJ2-5; size: -; V: TRBV29-1; CDR3: CSAGKGSGRETQYF; DNA: TGCAGCGCTGGGAAAGGTAGCGGGAGAGAGACCCAGTACTTC
D: -; J: TRBJ1-6; size: -; V: TRBV19; CDR3: CASSIGVRGVGSPLHF; DNA: TGTGCCAGTAGTATAGGAGTAAGGGGCGTAGGTTCACCCCTCCACTTT
D: -; J: TRBJ2-6; size: -; V: TRBV5-1; CDR3: CASSSAGSGANVLTF; DNA: TGCGCCAGCAGCTCCGCGGGCTCTGGGGCCAACGTCCTGACTTTC
D: TRBD1; J: TRBJ2-7; size: once; V: TRBV13; CDR3: CASSSKQGAGLSYEQYF; DNA: TGTGCCAGCAGCTCTAAACAGGGGGCAGGGCTTTCCTACGAGCAGTACTTC
D: TRBD2; J: TRBJ2-2; size: once; V: TRBV6-5; CDR3: CASSTSGANTRELFF; DNA: TGTGCCAGCAGCACTAGCGGGGCCAACACCAGGGAGCTGTTTTTT
D: TRBD1; J: TRBJ1-3; size: -; V: TRBV5-1; CDR3: CASSLAGTVSGNTIYF; DNA: TGCGCCAGCAGCTTGGCCGGGACAGTCTCTGGAAACACCATATATTTT
D: TRBD1; J: TRBJ1-2; size: -; V: TRBV28; CDR3: CASSLPIRTGYGYTF; DNA: TGTGCCAGCAGTTTACCAATTAGGACAGGCTATGGCTACACCTTC
D: TRBD1; J: TRBJ2-4; size: -; V: TRBV2; CDR3: CASSSGTGGLGIQYF; DNA: TGTGCCAGCAGCTCCGGGACAGGGGGCTTAGGCATTCAGTACTTC
D: TRBD1; J: TRBJ1-2; size: -; V: TRBV7-2; CDR3: CASSLGTGGVQTGYTF; DNA: TGTGCCAGCAGCTTAGGGACAGGGGGCGTTCAGACTGGCTACACCTTC
D: -; J: TRBJ2-5; size: -; V: TRBV6-5; CDR3: CASSDRRETQYF; DNA: TGTGCCAGCAGCGACAGGAGGGAGACCCAGTACTTC
D: -; J: TRBJ1-1; size: -; V: TRBV10-2; CDR3: CASSEGGEAFF; DNA: TGCGCCAGCAGTGAGGGAGGGGAAGCTTTCTTT
D: -; J: TRBJ1-2; size: -; V: TRBV19; CDR3: CASSSGGGLYGYTF; DNA: TGTGCCAGTAGTTCGGGGGGTGGTCTCTATGGCTACACCTTC
D: TRBD1; J: TRBJ2-1; size: -; V: TRBV7-9; CDR3: CASSHQRTGGNEQFF; DNA: TGTGCCAGCAGCCACCAGAGGACAGGGGGTAATGAGCAGTTCTTC
D: TRBD1; J: TRBJ1-3; size: -; V: TRBV6-6; CDR3: CASSTPQGKENTIYF; DNA: TGTGCCAGCAGTACTCCACAGGGGAAGGAAAACACCATATATTTT
D: -; J: TRBJ1-1; size: -; V: TRBV19; CDR3: CASSIFGRGNTEAFF; DNA: TGTGCCAGTAGTATTTTCGGCAGGGGGAACACTGAAGCTTTCTTT
D: -; J: TRBJ2-5; size: -; V: TRBV10-3; CDR3: CAISVVRGGETQYF; DNA: TGTGCCATCAGTGTGGTTCGAGGAGGAGAGACCCAGTACTTC
D: -; J: TRBJ1-2; size: -; V: TRBV9; CDR3: CASSAQSDSHYGYTF; DNA: TGTGCCAGCAGCGCCCAGTCCGACAGCCATTATGGCTACACCTTC
D: TRBD2; J: TRBJ2-2; size: few; V: TRBV5-1; CDR3: CASSLASSGRTGELFF; DNA: TGCGCCAGCAGCTTGGCTTCTAGCGGGCGCACCGGGGAGCTGTTTTTT
D: TRBD1; J: TRBJ1-4; size: -; V: TRBV2; CDR3: CASTDRAGTNEKLFF; DNA: TGTGCCAGCACCGACAGGGCAGGAACTAATGAAAAACTGTTTTTT
D: TRBD2; J: TRBJ2-1; size: -; V: TRBV3-1/TRBV3-2; CDR3: CASSPTGTSTYNEQFF; DNA: TGTGCCAGCAGCCCGACCGGGACTAGCACCTACAATGAGCAGTTCTTC
D: -; J: TRBJ2-2; size: -; V: TRBV5-1; CDR3: CASSLEGEIAYTGELFF; DNA: TGCGCCAGCAGCTTGGAGGGGGAGATAGCGTACACCGGGGAGCTGTTTTTT
D: TRBD2; J: TRBJ2-3; size: once; V: TRBV7-3; CDR3: CASSLIGLAGGTDTQYF; DNA: TGTGCCAGCAGCTTAATTGGACTAGCGGGGGGCACAGATACGCAGTATTTT
D: -; J: TRBJ2-1; size: -; V: TRBV3-1/TRBV3-2; CDR3: CASSQDWGPNEQFF; DNA: TGTGCCAGCAGCCAAGATTGGGGCCCCAATGAGCAGTTCTTC
D: -; J: TRBJ1-2; size: -; V: TRBV2; CDR3: CASRGGDYGYTF; DNA: TGTGCCAGCCGGGGGGGAGACTATGGCTACACCTTC
D: -; J: TRBJ1-2; size: -; V: TRBV28; CDR3: CASSRQLNYGYTF; DNA: TGTGCCAGCAGCCGACAGCTTAACTATGGCTACACCTTC
D: TRBD1; J: TRBJ1-2; size: -; V: TRBV18; CDR3: CASSPSGQGSYGYTF; DNA: TGTGCCAGCTCGCCCTCGGGACAGGGGTCCTATGGCTACACCTTC
D: TRBD1; J: TRBJ2-1; size: -; V: TRBV24-1; CDR3: CATSDPDRKAYEQFF; DNA: TGTGCCACCAGTGACCCGGACAGGAAGGCCTATGAGCAGTTCTTC
D: -; J: TRBJ2-3; size: -; V: TRBV7-3; CDR3: CASSLESTKLDTQYF; DNA: TGTGCCAGCAGCTTAGAGTCGACAAAGTTAGATACGCAGTATTTT
D: -; J: TRBJ2-3; size: -; V: TRBV3-1/TRBV3-2; CDR3: CASSRLSRGDTQYF; DNA: TGTGCCAGCAGCCGTCTCAGCAGGGGTGATACGCAGTATTTT
D: -; J: TRBJ2-3; size: -; V: TRBV6-5; CDR3: CASRPRRTDTQYF; DNA: TGTGCCAGCAGACCCAGGAGGACAGATACGCAGTATTTT
D: TRBD1; J: TRBJ1-5; size: -; V: TRBV9; CDR3: CASSEQGNSNQPQHF; DNA: TGTGCCAGCAGCGAACAGGGGAATAGCAATCAGCCCCAGCATTTT
D: TRBD1; J: TRBJ1-1; size: -; V: TRBV7-9; CDR3: CASSDRDRGITEAFF; DNA: TGTGCCAGCAGCGACCGGGACAGGGGAATCACTGAAGCTTTCTTT
D: TRBD2; J: TRBJ2-7; size: few; V: TRBV18; CDR3: CASSPLRTSGGTDEQYF; DNA: TGTGCCAGCTCACCACTGAGGACTAGCGGGGGGACCGACGAGCAGTACTTC
D: -; J: TRBJ1-3; size: -; V: TRBV7-9; CDR3: CAGSLGRPGRNTIYF; DNA: TGTGCCGGCAGCTTAGGGCGGCCAGGGAGAAACACCATATATTTT
D: TRBD2; J: TRBJ2-3; size: -; V: TRBV19; CDR3: CASSMKTAGGPDTQYF; DNA: TGTGCCAGTAGTATGAAAACGGCGGGGGGGCCGGATACGCAGTATTTT
D: -; J: TRBJ1-2; size: once; V: TRBV19; CDR3: CASSPDRFNYGYTF; DNA: TGTGCCAGTAGTCCCGACAGGTTTAACTATGGCTACACCTTC
D: -; J: TRBJ1-6; size: -; V: TRBV18; CDR3: CASSPPVLVRPNSPLHF; DNA: TGTGCCAGCTCACCACCTGTCCTAGTACGTCCTAATTCACCCCTCCACTTT
D: TRBD2; J: TRBJ2-1; size: -; V: TRBV6-2/TRBV6-3; CDR3: CASSSPGLAGGRHGGIF; DNA: TGTGCCAGCAGTTCCCCGGGACTAGCGGGAGGGCGTCACGGTGGTATCTTC
D: TRBD2; J: TRBJ2-7; size: -; V: TRBV5-4; CDR3: CASSLGLAGVGGYEQYF; DNA: TGTGCCAGCAGCTTGGGACTAGCGGGGGTAGGTGGGTACGAGCAGTACTTC
D: -; J: TRBJ2-2; size: -; V: TRBV7-9; CDR3: CASSGGTPPEELFF; DNA: TGTGCCAGCAGCGGCGGGACTCCCCCAGAGGAGCTGTTTTTT
D: -; J: TRBJ1-2; size: few; V: TRBV7-2; CDR3: CASSLAGGEVYGYTF; DNA: TGTGCCAGCAGCTTAGCTGGGGGGGAGGTCTATGGCTACACCTTC
D: -; J: TRBJ2-1; size: few; V: TRBV9; CDR3: CASGSRREVNEQFF; DNA: TGTGCCAGCGGTTCGAGGAGGGAGGTCAATGAGCAGTTCTTC
D: -; J: TRBJ1-1; size: -; V: TRBV5-1; CDR3: CASTLAGRRNTEAFF; DNA: TGCGCCAGCACCCTAGCTGGGCGAAGGAACACTGAAGCTTTCTTT
D: -; J: TRBJ1-1; size: -; V: TRBV12-3/TRBV12-4; CDR3: CASSLQGNTEAFF; DNA: TGTGCCAGCAGTCTGCAGGGGAACACTGAAGCTTTCTTT
D: TRBD2; J: TRBJ2-7; size: -; V: TRBV19; CDR3: CASSRGLAFVSYEQYF; DNA: TGTGCCAGTAGTAGGGGACTAGCGTTCGTTTCCTACGAGCAGTACTTC
D: -; J: TRBJ1-2; size: -; V: TRBV19; CDR3: CASSTALVQLNYGYTF; DNA: TGTGCCAGTAGTACCGCCCTTGTACAGTTAAACTATGGCTACACCTTC
D: -; J: TRBJ2-7; size: -; V: TRBV20-1; CDR3: CSGGSSYEQYF; DNA: TGCAGTGGTGGGAGCTCCTACGAGCAGTACTTC